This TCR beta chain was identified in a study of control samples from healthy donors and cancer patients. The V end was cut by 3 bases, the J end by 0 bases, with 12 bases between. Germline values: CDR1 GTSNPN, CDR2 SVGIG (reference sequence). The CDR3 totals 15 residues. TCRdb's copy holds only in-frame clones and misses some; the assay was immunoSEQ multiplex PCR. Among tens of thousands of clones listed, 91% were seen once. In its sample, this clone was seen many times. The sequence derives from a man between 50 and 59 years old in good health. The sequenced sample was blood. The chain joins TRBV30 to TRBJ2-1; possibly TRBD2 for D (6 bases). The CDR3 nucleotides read TGTGCCTGGAGGAGCGGGCAGAGCTCCTACAATGAGCAGTTCTTC. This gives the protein CAWRSGQSSYNEQFF.